This T cell receptor beta chain was recovered during a study of blood T cells in healthy people across ages. Study-wide points: In long-lived donors, naive CD4+ cell counts and diversity exceeded those of aged donors. Unsorted PBMCs ruled out conclusive naive versus antigen-experienced comparison.

As concerns this clonotype: Its antigen remains unknown.

Looked up from germline, CDR1 is DFQATT and CDR2 is SNEGSKA (reference sequence). V gave up 1 base and J gave up 4 bases; unmatched junction bases: 7. The CDR3 runs to 16 residues. The use of a sample-barcoded 5' primer and a J-beta primer mix characterized a second PCR of about 6 to 12 cycles. TCRdb redid the calling of the 5' RACE reads with MiXCR, one entry per CDR3 protein. Among about 1.5 million distinct CDR3 sequences listed, 42% were seen once. This TCR was sampled from a woman aged 18-29 years in good health. V gene TRBV20-1 combines with J gene TRBJ2-1, with TRBD2 matching over 10 bases. Sequencing was done on a sample of blood. The CDR3 sequence is CSARVTSGWIYNEQFF. DNA of the CDR3: TGCAGTGCTAGAGTGACTAGCGGGTGGATATACAATGAGCAGTTCTTC.